Sequencing of this TCR beta chain was carried out in a study of regulatory and conventional T cells in RAG deficiency. Findings of the study overall: Treg unique TCR beta sequences were about 100-fold fewer in Omenn syndrome and CID/AS patients than controls.

Sequenced by immunoSEQ multiplex PCR; TCRdb stores in-frame clones only, minus some. The sample carries tens of thousands of clones, approximately 90% recorded once. The CDR3 contains 18 residues. Germline-derived CDR1 and CDR2 are MRHNA and SNTAGT. The ends were cut back, 7 bases at V and 0 bases at J, with 25 bases in the middle. Comment on this clone: Its specificity is not known.

This sample also belongs to another study, concerning regulatory T cells. As reported in that work: The primer mix had 52 TRBV and 13 TRBJ primers.

The chain is built from TRBV6-4 and TRBJ2-7; D may match TRBD1 or TRBD2 (5 bases each). Sequencing was done on a sample of CD8+ T cells sorted from blood. This clonotype was sampled from a human donor in good health. Here the CDR3 reads CASNPEGKRSRFSYEQYF. The CDR3 DNA follows: TGTGCCAGCAACCCCGAGGGGAAAAGAAGTAGATTCTCCTACGAGCAGTACTTC.